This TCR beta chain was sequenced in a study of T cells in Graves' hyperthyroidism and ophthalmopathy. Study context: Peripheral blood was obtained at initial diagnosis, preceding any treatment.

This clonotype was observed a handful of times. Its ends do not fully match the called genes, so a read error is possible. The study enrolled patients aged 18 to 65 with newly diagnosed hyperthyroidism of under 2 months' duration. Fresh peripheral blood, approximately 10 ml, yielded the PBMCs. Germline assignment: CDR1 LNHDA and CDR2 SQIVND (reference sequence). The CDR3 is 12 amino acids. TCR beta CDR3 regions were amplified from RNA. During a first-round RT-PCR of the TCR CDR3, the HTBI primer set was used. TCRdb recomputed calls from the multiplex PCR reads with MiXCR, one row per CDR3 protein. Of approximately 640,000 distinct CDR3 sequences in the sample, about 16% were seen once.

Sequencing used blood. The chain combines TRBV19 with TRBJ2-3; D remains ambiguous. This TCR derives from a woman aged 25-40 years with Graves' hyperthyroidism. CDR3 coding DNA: TGTGCCAGTAGTATATGGGGTGATACACAGTATTTT. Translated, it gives CASSIWGDTQYF.